This is a list of T cell receptor beta chains from one sample in a study of cytomegalovirus exposure and HLA in healthy donors. Generated by immunoSEQ multiplex PCR, the TCRdb table keeps only in-frame clones and is missing some. The sample includes about 190,000 clones, 75% to 90% of them seen just once. The specimen sequenced was PBMCs. The origin of the receptors is a man aged 35 to 55 in good health and CMV-seropositive. CDR3s include the opening cysteine and the closing phenylalanine or tryptophan. D genes are given only for firm matches. A row's size may be missing; if present it is once, few, many or a size class.

few . TRBJ1-4 TRBV2 CASSERGGEKLFF TGTGCCAGCAGTGAAAGGGGGGGTGAAAAACTGTTTTTT
. . TRBJ2-1 TRBV19 CASTAGTWRNEQFF TGTGCCAGTACCGCCGGGACTTGGAGAAATGAGCAGTTCTTC
. TRBD2 TRBJ2-7 TRBV7-8 CASSLSATSHSNEQYF TGTGCCAGCAGCCTCTCCGCGACTAGCCATAGCAACGAGCAGTACTTC
. . TRBJ2-2 TRBV4-3 CASSQEIADGELFF TGCGCCAGCAGCCAAGAGATAGCCGACGGGGAGCTGTTTTTT
. TRBD2 TRBJ2-5 TRBV5-4 CASSKAGGPETQYF TGTGCCAGCAGCAAAGCGGGGGGGCCGGAGACCCAGTACTTC
. TRBD1 TRBJ2-7 TRBV5-1 CASSLGDRDRDEQYF TGCGCCAGCAGCTTGGGGGACAGGGATCGGGACGAGCAGTACTTC
. . TRBJ2-2 TRBV6-1 CATPLRVPDTGELFF TGTGCCACACCCCTGAGGGTGCCGGACACCGGGGAGCTGTTTTTT
. TRBD1 TRBJ1-1 TRBV7-8 CASSLAGQGGTEAFF TGTGCCAGCAGCTTAGCGGGACAGGGTGGGACTGAAGCTTTCTTT
. . TRBJ1-1 TRBV6-6 CASSYPRGGGTEAFF TGTGCCAGCAGTTACCCCCGGGGGGGCGGCACTGAAGCTTTCTTT
. TRBD1 TRBJ1-5 TRBV13 CASSLNRGRQPQHF TGTGCCAGCAGCTTAAACAGGGGCCGTCAGCCCCAGCATTTT
. . TRBJ1-2 TRBV7-2 CASSLAGSLSGYGYTF TGTGCCAGCAGCTTAGCGGGAAGTTTATCGGGGTATGGCTACACCTTC
. TRBD1 TRBJ1-4 TRBV5-4 CASSFAVRGRREKLFF TGTGCCAGCAGCTTCGCGGTGAGGGGGCGGCGGGAAAAACTGTTTTTT
. TRBD2 TRBJ2-2 TRBV7-9 CASSSLAGADTGELFF TGTGCCAGCAGCTCCTTAGCGGGGGCCGACACCGGGGAGCTGTTTTTT
. TRBD1 TRBJ1-3 TRBV30 CAWDRGVESGNTIYF TGTGCCTGGGACAGGGGCGTCGAGTCTGGAAACACCATATATTTT
. . TRBJ1-1 TRBV29-1 CSVESPGATEAFF TGCAGCGTTGAAAGTCCAGGGGCAACTGAAGCTTTCTTT
. . TRBJ1-2 TRBV7-2 CASSLVRSPLDYGYTF TGTGCCAGCAGCTTAGTAAGAAGCCCGCTCGACTATGGCTACACCTTC
. . TRBJ2-7 TRBV30 CAWSTGGSEQYF TGTGCCTGGAGCACCGGGGGTTCCGAGCAGTACTTC
. TRBD1 TRBJ1-1 TRBV10-3 CAITWADRANTEAFF TGTGCCATAACGTGGGCCGACAGGGCGAACACTGAAGCTTTCTTT
. . TRBJ1-1 TRBV30 CAWGSTGIGNTEAFF TGTGCCTGGGGATCCACAGGGATTGGAAACACTGAAGCTTTCTTT
. TRBD2 TRBJ2-7 TRBV9 CASSGNSGGAYYEQYF TGTGCCAGCAGCGGAAATAGCGGGGGGGCGTACTACGAGCAGTACTTC
. . TRBJ2-1 TRBV7-9 CASSLSRRGNEQFF TGTGCCAGCAGTCTATCCAGACGGGGCAATGAGCAGTTCTTC
. . TRBJ1-1 TRBV14 CASSVFRGSRTEAFF TGTGCCAGCAGCGTGTTTCGGGGAAGTAGGACTGAAGCTTTCTTT
. . TRBJ1-3 TRBV5-1 CASSLDLRGPKLSGNTIYF TGCGCCAGCAGCTTGGATTTACGCGGGCCGAAGCTCTCTGGAAACACCATATATTTT
. TRBD1 TRBJ2-7 TRBV7-3 CASSRDRDYEQYF TGTGCCAGCAGCCGGGACAGGGATTACGAGCAGTACTTC
. TRBD1 TRBJ1-1 TRBV7-9 CSSIPGGTEAFF TGTTCCAGCATCCCAGGGGGCACTGAAGCTTTCTTT
. TRBD1 TRBJ2-7 TRBV6-6 CASSAGGYEQYF TGTGCCAGCAGTGCAGGGGGCTACGAGCAGTACTTC
. . TRBJ1-4 TRBV28 CASRPDRFRNEKLFF TGTGCCAGCAGGCCAGACAGGTTTCGTAATGAAAAACTGTTTTTT
. TRBD1 TRBJ2-3 TRBV4-1 CASSQDPSGQGAADTQYF TGCGCCAGCAGCCAAGACCCCTCGGGACAGGGGGCGGCAGATACGCAGTATTTT
. . TRBJ2-7 TRBV30 CAWSVGAGMGEQYF TGTGCCTGGAGTGTAGGGGCAGGGATGGGCGAGCAGTACTTC
. TRBD1 TRBJ1-1 TRBV27 CASSLSTGFLHTEAFF TGTGCCAGCAGTTTATCGACAGGGTTTCTTCACACTGAAGCTTTCTTT
. . TRBJ2-7 TRBV9 CASSVEARGVIYEQYF TGTGCCAGCAGCGTAGAGGCCAGGGGGGTCATCTACGAGCAGTACTTC
. TRBD1 TRBJ1-1 TRBV19 CASAGTVSTEAFF TGTGCCAGCGCCGGGACAGTGAGCACTGAAGCTTTCTTT
. TRBD1 TRBJ1-1 TRBV18 CASSLDRGSTEAFF TGTGCCAGCTCACTTGACAGGGGGTCGACTGAAGCTTTCTTT
. TRBD1 TRBJ1-5 TRBV5-6 CASSLGGRGIRQPQHF TGTGCCAGCAGCTTGGGTGGCAGGGGGATACGTCAGCCCCAGCATTTT
. . TRBJ2-7 TRBV7-3 CASSLTIDSPRQYF TGTGCCAGCAGCTTAACTATCGACAGTCCACGCCAGTACTTC
few TRBD1 TRBJ1-4 TRBV19 CASAGTGGEKLFF TGTGCCAGTGCCGGGACAGGGGGTGAAAAACTGTTTTTT
few TRBD1 TRBJ1-3 TRBV4-1 CASSLLQGGNTIYF TGCGCCAGCAGCCTATTACAGGGGGGGAACACCATATATTTT
. . TRBJ2-7 TRBV11-1 CASSPTGKGYEQYF TGTGCCAGCAGCCCAACAGGGAAAGGTTACGAGCAGTACTTC
. . TRBJ1-1 TRBV6-5 CASSYSSGRTEAFF TGTGCCAGCAGTTACTCGTCAGGGCGCACTGAAGCTTTCTTT
few TRBD1 TRBJ2-5 TRBV5-1 CASSLNQGAQETQYF TGCGCCAGCAGCTTGAATCAGGGGGCGCAAGAGACCCAGTACTTC
. . TRBJ2-5 TRBV28 CASSFPGNRETQYF TGTGCCAGCAGTTTCCCAGGGAACCGAGAGACCCAGTACTTC
. TRBD2 TRBJ2-5 TRBV7-8 CASSTRGGGGTQYF TGTGCCAGCAGCACACGGGGGGGTGGGGGGACCCAGTACTTC
few TRBD1 TRBJ2-5 TRBV2 CASRAQPGQGIETQYF TGTGCCAGCAGAGCCCAGCCGGGACAGGGGATTGAGACCCAGTACTTC
. TRBD2 TRBJ2-1 TRBV7-3 CASSSGLAGRTKFF TGTGCCAGCAGCTCCGGACTAGCGGGGAGAACGAAGTTCTTC
. TRBD1 TRBJ1-2 TRBV5-6 CASSLWTGPLYGYTF TGTGCCAGCAGCCTGTGGACAGGGCCTCTCTATGGCTACACCTTC
once TRBD2 TRBJ2-1 TRBV6-1 CASSRTSGNNEQFF TGTGCCAGCAGTCGGACTAGCGGGAACAATGAGCAGTTCTTC
. . TRBJ1-1 TRBV27 CASSNLRTVNTEAFF TGTGCCAGCAGTAACCTCCGGACAGTGAACACTGAAGCTTTCTTT
. TRBD2 TRBJ2-2 TRBV5-4 CASSPGLAGVNTGELFF TGTGCCAGCAGCCCGGGACTAGCGGGGGTGAACACCGGGGAGCTGTTTTTT
. . TRBJ2-5 TRBV5-8 CASSPSGLAQETQYF TGTGCCAGCAGCCCCTCCGGCCTAGCCCAAGAGACCCAGTACTTC
few TRBD1 TRBJ1-6 TRBV7-2 CASSAYPGQGLNSPLHF TGTGCCAGCAGCGCCTATCCGGGACAGGGATTAAATTCACCCCTCCACTTT